This TCR beta chain appears in the sequencing data of a study of cytomegalovirus exposure and HLA in healthy donors. V lost 2 bases to trimming and J lost 2 bases; unmatched junction nucleotides: 3. The CDR3 covers 15 residues. The germline V gene encodes CDR1 SSHAT and CDR2 FNYEAQ (reference sequence). With 60 Vbeta and 13 Jbeta primers, the PCR was carried out. The repertoire was sequenced with immunoSEQ multiplex PCR; TCRdb's copy has only in-frame clones and lacks some. The data contain about 89,000 clones, under 80% of them singletons. This chain uses TRBV7-7 with TRBJ2-1; 7 bases map to TRBD2. Specimen: PBMCs. The clonotype comes from a man aged 30 to 39 in good health and CMV-seropositive. The CDR3 sequence: CASSLSGATYNEQFF. DNA for the CDR3: TGTGCCAGCAGCTTAAGCGGGGCGACCTACAATGAGCAGTTCTTC. Using reference TRBV7-7 and TRBJ2-1 for the parts outside the CDR3, the full variable domain is GAGVSQSPRYKVTKRGQDVTLRCDPISSHATLYWYQQALGQGPEFLTYFNYEAQPDKSGLPSDRFSAERPEGSISTLTIQRTEQRDSAMYRCASSLSGATYNEQFFGPGTRLTVL.